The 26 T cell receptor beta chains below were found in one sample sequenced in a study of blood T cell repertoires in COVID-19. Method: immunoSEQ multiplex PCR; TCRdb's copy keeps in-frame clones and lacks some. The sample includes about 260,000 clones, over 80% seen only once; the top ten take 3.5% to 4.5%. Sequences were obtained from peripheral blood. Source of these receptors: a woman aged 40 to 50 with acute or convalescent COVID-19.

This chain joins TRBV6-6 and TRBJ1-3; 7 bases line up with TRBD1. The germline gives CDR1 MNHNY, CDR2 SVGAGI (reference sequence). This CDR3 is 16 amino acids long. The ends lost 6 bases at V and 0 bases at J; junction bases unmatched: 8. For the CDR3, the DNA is TGTGCCAGCAGGCAACAGGGGTCCTCCTCTGGAAACACCATATATTTT. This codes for CASRQQGSSSGNTIYF.

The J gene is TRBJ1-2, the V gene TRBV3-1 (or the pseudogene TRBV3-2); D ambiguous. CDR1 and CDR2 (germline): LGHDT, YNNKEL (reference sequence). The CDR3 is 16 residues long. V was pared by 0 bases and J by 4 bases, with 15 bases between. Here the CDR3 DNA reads TGTGCCAGCAGCCAAGATACCAAACGGGGTCTCTATGGCTACACCTTC. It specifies CASSQDTKRGLYGYTF.

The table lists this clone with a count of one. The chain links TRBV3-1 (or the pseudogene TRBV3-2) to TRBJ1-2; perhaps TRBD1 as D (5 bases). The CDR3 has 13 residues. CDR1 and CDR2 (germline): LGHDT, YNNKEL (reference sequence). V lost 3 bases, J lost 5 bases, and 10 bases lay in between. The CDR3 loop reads CASSHKGIYGYTF. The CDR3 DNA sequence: TGTGCCAGCAGCCATAAGGGGATTTATGGCTACACCTTC.

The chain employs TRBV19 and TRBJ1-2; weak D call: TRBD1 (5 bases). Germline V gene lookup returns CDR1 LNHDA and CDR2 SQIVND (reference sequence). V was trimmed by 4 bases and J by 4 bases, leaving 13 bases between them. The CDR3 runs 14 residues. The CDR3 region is CASSKRQTVYGYTF. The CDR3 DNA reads TGTGCCAGTAGTAAAAGACAGACCGTCTATGGCTACACCTTC.

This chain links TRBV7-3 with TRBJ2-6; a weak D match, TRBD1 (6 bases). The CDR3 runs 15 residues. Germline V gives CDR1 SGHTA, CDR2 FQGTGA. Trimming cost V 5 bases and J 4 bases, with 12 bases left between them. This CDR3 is CASSPTGSGANVLTF. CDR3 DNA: TGTGCCAGCAGCCCGACAGGTTCCGGGGCCAACGTCCTGACTTTC.

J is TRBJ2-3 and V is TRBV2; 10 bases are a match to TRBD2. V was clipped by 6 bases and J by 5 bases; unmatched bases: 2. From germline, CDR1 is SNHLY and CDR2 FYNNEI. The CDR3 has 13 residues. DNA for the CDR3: TGTGCCAGCAGGAGACTAGCGGGAGATACGCAGTATTTT. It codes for CASRRLAGDTQYF.

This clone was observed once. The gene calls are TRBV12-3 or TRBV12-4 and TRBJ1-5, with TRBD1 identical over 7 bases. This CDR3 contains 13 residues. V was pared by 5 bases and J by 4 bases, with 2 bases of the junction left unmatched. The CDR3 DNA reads TGTGCCAGCAGTCCACAGGGGAATCAGCCCCAGCATTTT. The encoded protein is CASSPQGNQPQHF.

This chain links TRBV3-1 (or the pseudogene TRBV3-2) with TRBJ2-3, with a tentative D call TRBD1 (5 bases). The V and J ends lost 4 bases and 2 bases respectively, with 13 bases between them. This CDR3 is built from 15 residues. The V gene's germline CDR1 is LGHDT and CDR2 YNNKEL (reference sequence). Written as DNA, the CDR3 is TGTGCCAGCAGCCGTTCCTCAGGGTTCACAGATACGCAGTATTTT. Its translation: CASSRSSGFTDTQYF.

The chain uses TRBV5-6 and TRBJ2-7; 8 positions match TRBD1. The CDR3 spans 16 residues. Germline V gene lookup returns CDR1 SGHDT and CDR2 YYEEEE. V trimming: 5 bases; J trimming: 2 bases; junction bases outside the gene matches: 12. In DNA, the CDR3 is TGTGCCAGCAGGCTAACCGGGACAGGCAGTACCTACGAGCAGTACGTC. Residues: CASRLTGTGSTYEQYV.

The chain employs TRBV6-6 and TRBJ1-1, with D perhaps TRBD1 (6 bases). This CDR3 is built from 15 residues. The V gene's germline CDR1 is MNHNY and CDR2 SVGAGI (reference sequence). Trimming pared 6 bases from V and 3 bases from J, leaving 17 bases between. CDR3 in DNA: TGTGCCAGCAGAGCCTCCGGGGGGCTCGACACTGAAGCTTTCTTT. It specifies CASRASGGLDTEAFF.

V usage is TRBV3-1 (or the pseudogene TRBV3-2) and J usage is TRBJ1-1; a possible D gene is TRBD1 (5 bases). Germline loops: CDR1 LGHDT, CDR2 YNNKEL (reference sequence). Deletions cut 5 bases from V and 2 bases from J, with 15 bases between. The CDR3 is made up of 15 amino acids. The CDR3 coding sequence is TGTGCCAGCAGCTACACATGGGGCAGTAACACTGAAGCTTTCTTT. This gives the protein CASSYTWGSNTEAFF.

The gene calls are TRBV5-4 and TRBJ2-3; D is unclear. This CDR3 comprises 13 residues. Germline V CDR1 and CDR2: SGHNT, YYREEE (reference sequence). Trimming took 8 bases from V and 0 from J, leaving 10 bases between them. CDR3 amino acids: CASGLTSTDTQYF. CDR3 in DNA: TGTGCCAGTGGGTTGACTAGCACAGATACGCAGTATTTT.

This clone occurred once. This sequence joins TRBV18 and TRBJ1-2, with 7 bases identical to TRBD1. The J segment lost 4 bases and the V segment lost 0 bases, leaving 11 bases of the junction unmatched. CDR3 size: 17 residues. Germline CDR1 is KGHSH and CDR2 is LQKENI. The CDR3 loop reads CASSPPTRAGGFYGYTF. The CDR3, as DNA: TGTGCCAGCTCACCACCGACCAGGGCAGGGGGGTTCTATGGCTACACCTTC.

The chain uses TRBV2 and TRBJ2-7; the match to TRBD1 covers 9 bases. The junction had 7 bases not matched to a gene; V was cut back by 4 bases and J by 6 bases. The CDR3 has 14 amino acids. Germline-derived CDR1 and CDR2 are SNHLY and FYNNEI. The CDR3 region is CASSGTGVFTEQYV. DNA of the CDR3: TGTGCCAGCAGTGGGACAGGGGTCTTCACCGAGCAGTACGTC.

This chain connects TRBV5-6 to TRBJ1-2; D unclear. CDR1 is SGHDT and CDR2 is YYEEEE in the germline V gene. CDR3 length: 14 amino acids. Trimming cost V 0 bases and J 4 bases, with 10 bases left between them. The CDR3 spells CASSLGIAVYGYTF. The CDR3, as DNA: TGTGCCAGCAGCTTGGGGATTGCGGTCTATGGCTACACCTTC.

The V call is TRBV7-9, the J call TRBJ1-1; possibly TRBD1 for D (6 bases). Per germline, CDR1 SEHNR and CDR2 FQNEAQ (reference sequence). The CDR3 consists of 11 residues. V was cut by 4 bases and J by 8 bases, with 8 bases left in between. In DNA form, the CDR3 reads TGTGCCAGCAGCTATGGACAGGAAGCTTTCTTT. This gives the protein CASSYGQEAFF.

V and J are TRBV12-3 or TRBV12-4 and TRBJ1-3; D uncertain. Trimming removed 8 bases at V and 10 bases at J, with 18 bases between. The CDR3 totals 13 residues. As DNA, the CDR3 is TGTGCCAGCTCCCGGGGAGGGAGGCCGACCATATATTTT. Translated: CASSRGGRPTIYF.

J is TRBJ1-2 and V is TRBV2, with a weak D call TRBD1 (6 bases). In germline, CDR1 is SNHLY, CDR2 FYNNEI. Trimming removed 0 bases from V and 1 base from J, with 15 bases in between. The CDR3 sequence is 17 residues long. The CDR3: CASSEALLGRGNYGYTF. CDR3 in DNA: TGTGCCAGCAGTGAAGCACTTCTGGGCAGGGGTAACTATGGCTACACCTTC.

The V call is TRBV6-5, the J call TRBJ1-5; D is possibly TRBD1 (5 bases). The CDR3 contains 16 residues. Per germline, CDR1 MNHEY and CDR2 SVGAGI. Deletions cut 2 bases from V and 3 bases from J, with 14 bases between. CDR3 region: CASSYPRFRDNQPQHF. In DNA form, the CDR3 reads TGTGCCAGCAGTTACCCGCGATTCAGGGACAATCAGCCCCAGCATTTT.

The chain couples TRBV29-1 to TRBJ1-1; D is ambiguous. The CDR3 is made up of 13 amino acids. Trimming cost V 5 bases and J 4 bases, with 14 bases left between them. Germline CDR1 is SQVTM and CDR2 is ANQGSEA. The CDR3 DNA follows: TGCAGCGTTCTGAGGGAATGGTCCACTGAAGCTTTCTTT. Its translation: CSVLREWSTEAFF.

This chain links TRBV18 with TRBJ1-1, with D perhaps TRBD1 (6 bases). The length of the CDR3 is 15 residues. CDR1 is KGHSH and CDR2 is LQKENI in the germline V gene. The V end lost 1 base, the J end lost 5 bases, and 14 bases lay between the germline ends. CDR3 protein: CASSPRVQGVTEAFF. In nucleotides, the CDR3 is TGTGCCAGCTCACCACGGGTACAGGGTGTTACTGAAGCTTTCTTT.

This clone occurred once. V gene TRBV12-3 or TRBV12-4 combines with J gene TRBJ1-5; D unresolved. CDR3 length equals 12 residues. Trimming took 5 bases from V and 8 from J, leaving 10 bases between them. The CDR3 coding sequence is TGTGCCAGCAGTGTAACCTCGGAGCCCCAGCATTTT. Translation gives CASSVTSEPQHF.

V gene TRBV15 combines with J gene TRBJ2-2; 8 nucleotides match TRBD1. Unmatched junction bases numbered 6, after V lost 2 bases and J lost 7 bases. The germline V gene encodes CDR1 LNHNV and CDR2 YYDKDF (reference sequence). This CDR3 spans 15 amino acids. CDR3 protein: CATSRKQGAGGELFF. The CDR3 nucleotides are TGTGCCACCAGCAGAAAGCAGGGGGCGGGCGGGGAGCTGTTTTTT.

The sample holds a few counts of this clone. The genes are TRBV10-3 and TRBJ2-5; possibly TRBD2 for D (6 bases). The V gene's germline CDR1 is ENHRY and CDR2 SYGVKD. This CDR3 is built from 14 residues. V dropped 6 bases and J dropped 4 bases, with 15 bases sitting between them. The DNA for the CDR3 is TGTGCCATCAGGGAACACGGGGGTGGAGAGACCCAGTACTTC. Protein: CAIREHGGGETQYF.

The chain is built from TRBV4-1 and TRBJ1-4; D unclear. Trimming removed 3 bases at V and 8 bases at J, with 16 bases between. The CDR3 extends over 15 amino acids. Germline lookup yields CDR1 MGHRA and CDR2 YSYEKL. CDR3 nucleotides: TGCGCCAGCAGCCATGCTTCTTACGAGGGAGAAAAACTGTTTTTT. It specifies CASSHASYEGEKLFF.

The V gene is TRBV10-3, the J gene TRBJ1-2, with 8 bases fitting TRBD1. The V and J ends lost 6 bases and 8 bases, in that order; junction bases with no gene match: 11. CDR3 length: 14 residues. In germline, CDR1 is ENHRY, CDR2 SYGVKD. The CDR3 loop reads CAIRVGQGNGGYTF. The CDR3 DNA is TGTGCCATCAGAGTTGGACAGGGCAATGGGGGCTACACCTTC.